What follows are 8 T cell receptor beta chains derived from one specimen sequenced in a study of blood T cell repertoires in COVID-19. Assay: immunoSEQ multiplex PCR; the TCRdb copy retains only in-frame clones and omits some. Found here are some 130,000 clones, approximately 84% of them singletons; the top ten hold 1.5% to 2%. The sequencing sample was made of peripheral blood. The origin of the receptors is a man aged 65-85 years with acute or convalescent COVID-19.

This clone was picked up one time. The V call is TRBV27, the J call TRBJ1-1; the D gene is possibly TRBD1 (5 bases). This CDR3 contains 14 residues. Trimming stripped 1 base from V and 7 bases from J, with 13 bases between. Germline V CDR1 and CDR2: MNHEY, SMNVEV (reference sequence). The chain's CDR3 is CASSLLGPGREAFF. The DNA of the CDR3 is TGTGCCAGCAGTTTATTGGGGCCAGGTCGTGAAGCTTTCTTT.

This clone was seen more than once but under ten times. The rearrangement links TRBV30 to TRBJ1-5, with 9 bases matching TRBD1. V was pared by 2 bases and J by 0 bases, with 8 bases of the junction left unmatched. The CDR3 consists of 17 residues. Per the germline V gene, CDR1 is GTSNPN and CDR2 is SVGIG (reference sequence). Written as DNA, the CDR3 is TGTGCCTGGAGTTCGGGGACAGGGTTATATAGCAATCAGCCCCAGCATTTT. It is translated as CAWSSGTGLYSNQPQHF.

This clone was counted once. The rearrangement uses TRBV9 and TRBJ2-2; TRBD2 aligns across 10 bases. The trim removed 4 bases at V and 2 bases at J, leaving 8 bases unmatched. Germline loops: CDR1 SGDLS, CDR2 YYNGEE. The CDR3 consists of 17 residues. In DNA, the CDR3 is TGTGCCAGCAGCCCTAAGTCTAGCGGGGGTAACACCGGGGAGCTGTTTTTT. This gives the protein CASSPKSSGGNTGELFF.

The chain links TRBV3-1 (or the pseudogene TRBV3-2) to TRBJ2-6; 9 bases map to TRBD2. This CDR3 contains 18 residues. Germline CDR1 reads LGHDT; CDR2 reads YNNKEL (reference sequence). Trimming at V came to 4 bases and at J to 3 bases, leaving 10 bases not matched to a gene. In nucleotides, the CDR3 is TGTGCCAGCAGCCTCAGCTCGCGGGGGGGCCTTGGGGCCAACGTCCTGACTTTC. Its protein product is CASSLSSRGGLGANVLTF.

The rearrangement joins TRBV3-1 (or the pseudogene TRBV3-2) to TRBJ2-1; tentatively, D is TRBD2 (5 bases). This CDR3 region has 18 residues. The V gene's germline CDR1 is LGHDT and CDR2 YNNKEL (reference sequence). Trimming removed 0 bases at V and 5 bases at J, with 20 bases between. In DNA form, the CDR3 reads TGTGCCAGCAGCCAAGATGGAGGCATAGACGCCTTTCACAATGAGCAGTTCTTC. Translated: CASSQDGGIDAFHNEQFF.

In the case of this clone: A much larger clonotype is one base distant, so this may be a read error. The J gene is TRBJ2-7, the V gene TRBV27, with 11 nucleotides matching TRBD1. The trim removed 8 bases at V and 3 bases at J, leaving 0 bases unmatched. The CDR3 runs to 12 residues. The germline V gene encodes CDR1 MNHEY and CDR2 SMNVEV (reference sequence). DNA for the CDR3: TGTGCCAGCGGGACAGGGGGCTACGAGCAGTACTTC. Translated: CASGTGGYEQYF.

This chain uses TRBV19 with TRBJ1-3, with 9 bases identical to TRBD1. The CDR3 has 15 residues. CDR1 and CDR2 from the germline V gene are LNHDA and SQIVND (reference sequence). Trimming took 7 bases from V and 2 from J; bases not matched to a gene: 6. CDR3 in DNA: TGTGCCAGTACCCCGGGACAGGGCCCTGGAAACACCATATATTTT. The encoded protein is CASTPGQGPGNTIYF.

The V call is TRBV19, the J call TRBJ2-1; 10 bases match TRBD2. The CDR3 length is 14 residues. Per the germline V gene, CDR1 is LNHDA and CDR2 is SQIVND (reference sequence). V shed 7 bases and J 8 bases; nucleotides not matched to a gene: 8. The CDR3 DNA follows: TGTGCCAGTAAAGGGGAACTAGCGGGGCATGAGCAGTTCTTC. This gives the protein CASKGELAGHEQFF.